Listed here are 26 T cell receptor beta chains from one sample, sequenced in a study of tissue T cells after allogeneic stem cell transplantation. Time point meaning: mouse harvest day 14 after allogeneic transplant. Tail vein injection delivered 10^7 T-cell-depleted bone marrow cells and 10^6 splenic CD5+ T cells. The repertoire was sequenced with immunoSEQ multiplex PCR; TCRdb's copy has only in-frame clones and lacks some. The sample carries some 8,000 clones, roughly a third recorded once. The sample comprised skin. The receptors derive from a female BALB/c mouse given C57BL/6 T cells with graft-versus-host disease after an allogeneic hematopoietic cell transplant.

In this sample, this clone turned up a few times. The listed genes are named as in mouse. Read coverage stops 1 residue before the CDR3 terminus; the germline J gene supplies the remainder. The same CDR3 can be traced to other DNA sequences in this sample. This chain uses TRBV26 with TRBJ2-4, with 7 positions matching TRBD2. V lost 3 bases to trimming and J lost 3 bases; unmatched junction nucleotides: 0. CDR3 size: 13 residues. Germline lookup yields CDR1 KGHPV and CDR2 FQNQEV (reference sequence). The part of the CDR3 DNA that was read is TGTGCCAGCAGTCTTGGGGGGCAAAACACCTTGTAC. The encoded protein is CASSLGGQNTLY. In full, the CDR3 reads CASSLGGQNTLYF.

Turning to this clone: Mouse germline and gene names are used. The read stops 1 residue short of the end of the CDR3; the missing end is completed from the germline J gene. V is TRBV26 and J is TRBJ1-1; possibly TRBD1 for D (5 bases). The germline V and J ends were trimmed by 2 bases and 8 bases, with 12 bases remaining between them. Germline-derived CDR1 and CDR2 are KGHPV and FQNQEV (reference sequence). The CDR3 consists of 13 residues. The CDR3: CASSLPGTGEVFF. The sequenced CDR3 bases are TGTGCCAGCAGTCTGCCCGGGACCGGGGAAGTCTTC.

As regards this clone: The genes are named according to mouse. Read coverage stops 1 residue before the CDR3 terminus; the germline J gene supplies the remainder. V and J are TRBV19 and TRBJ2-5, with D perhaps matching TRBD2 (5 bases). The CDR3 sequence is 13 residues long. The germline CDR1 and CDR2 sequences are FNHDT and SITEND (reference sequence). Trimming removed 5 bases from V and 2 bases from J, with 9 bases in between. CDR3 bases read: TGTGCCAGCAGCAGACTGCTCCAAGACACCCAGTAC. Its protein is CASSRLLQDTQY. The full CDR3 reads CASSRLLQDTQYF.

Note on this clone: Any gene name here is a mouse gene name. The sequence runs out 1 residue before the end of the CDR3; the remainder is reconstructed from the germline J gene. The chain combines TRBV3 with TRBJ1-2, with D tentatively TRBD1 (5 bases). The germline V and J ends were trimmed by 5 bases and 4 bases, with 8 bases remaining between them. Per germline, CDR1 SNHLY and CDR2 FYNGKV (reference sequence). The length of the CDR3 is 12 residues. The CDR3 sequence is CASSPQGSDYTF. The sequenced CDR3 bases are TGTGCCAGCAGCCCTCAGGGCTCCGACTACACC.

This clone was seen a few times. Gene names denote mouse genes. The read ends 1 residue before the CDR3 terminus; that terminus is restored from the germline J gene. This chain connects TRBV15 to TRBJ2-7; no clear D gene. Trimming cost V 0 bases and J 3 bases, with 3 bases left between them. The CDR3 has 12 amino acids. Germline assignment: CDR1 SGHND and CDR2 FRSKSL. The CDR3 here is CASSLAGYEQYF. CDR3 bases read: TGTGCCAGCAGTTTAGCAGGCTATGAACAGTAC.

Points on this clone: The gene names here belong to mouse. The CDR3 extends 1 residue past the end of the read, so its final part is completed from the germline J gene. The chain recombines TRBV31 with TRBJ1-3; tentatively, D is TRBD1 (5 bases). The V end lost 1 base, the J end lost 2 bases, and 9 bases lay between the germline ends. Germline assignment: CDR1 GKSSPN and CDR2 SITVG. This CDR3 is 14 amino acids long. Partial CDR3 DNA: TGTGCCTGGAGTCCCACGGGGGCTGGAAATACGCTCTAT. Translation gives CAWSPTGAGNTLY. The whole CDR3 reads CAWSPTGAGNTLYF.

By its share, this clone is medium-sized. Any gene name here is a mouse gene name. The read stops 1 residue short of the end of the CDR3; the missing end is completed from the germline J gene. The chain has TRBV4 and TRBJ2-4; TRBD2 aligns across 7 bases. With 5 bases clipped from V and 6 bases from J, the junction kept 5 bases outside the gene matches. The CDR3 covers 13 residues. Germline values: CDR1 LGHDT, CDR2 YNNKQL (reference sequence). The CDR3 region is CASSPTGRNTLYF. The sequenced part of the CDR3 DNA is TGTGCCAGCAGCCCGACTGGGCGGAACACCTTGTAC.

A remark on this clone: Gene names denote mouse genes. The CDR3 loop is CASSLEGAEQFF. Partial CDR3 DNA: TGTGCCAGCTCTCTCGAGGGTGCTGAGCAGTTC. The rearrangement joins TRBV12-2 to TRBJ2-1; D not resolved. With the read ending 1 residue before the CDR3 end, the germline J gene is used to fill in that end. Trimming cost V 0 bases and J 6 bases, with 5 bases left between them. Germline lookup yields CDR1 SGHLS and CDR2 HYDKME. The CDR3 contains 12 residues.

This clone is categorized as medium-sized. Gene names denote mouse genes. The CDR3 end is not reached by the read, which stops 1 residue before it; the germline J gene fills it in. J is TRBJ1-4 and V is TRBV26; 7 positions match TRBD1. CDR3 length: 14 amino acids. Germline CDR1 KGHPV, CDR2 FQNQEV (reference sequence). The junction had 2 bases not matched to a gene; V was cut back by 6 bases and J by 1 base. Here the CDR3 reads CASSRDSSNERLFF. The part of the CDR3 DNA that was read is TGTGCCAGCAGCCGGGACAGTTCCAACGAAAGATTATTT.

This clone is medium-sized. Gene labels here are mouse ones. Read coverage stops 1 residue before the CDR3 terminus; the germline J gene supplies the remainder. The chain links TRBV3 to TRBJ1-3; D is unclear. V lost 2 bases and J 0 bases, leaving 5 bases between the germline ends. The germline CDR1 and CDR2 sequences are SNHLY and FYNGKV (reference sequence). CDR3 length: 14 amino acids. This chain's CDR3 is CASSLTNSGNTLYF. The part of the CDR3 DNA that was read is TGTGCCAGCAGCTTAACAAATTCTGGAAATACGCTCTAT.

This clone is deemed medium-sized. The genes and germline here are from mouse. The CDR3 end is not reached by the read, which stops 1 residue before it; the germline J gene fills it in. The chain links TRBV26 to TRBJ1-2; no firm D call. CDR1 is KGHPV and CDR2 is FQNQEV in the germline V gene (reference sequence). V was clipped by 2 bases and J by 0 bases, with 4 bases between them. CDR3 length: 13 amino acids. The DNA read from the CDR3 is TGTGCCAGCAGTCTGCTTGCAAACTCCGACTACACC. Amino acids: CASSLLANSDYT. The full CDR3 protein is CASSLLANSDYTF.

By frequency in the sample, this clone is medium-sized (0.01 to 0.1%). Genes here carry mouse names. CDR3 sequence: CASSLSPHSGNTLYF. The sequenced part of the CDR3 DNA is TGTGCCAGCAGTCTGTCGCCCCATTCTGGAAATACGCTCTAT. The V call is TRBV26, the J call TRBJ1-3; D remains ambiguous. The read ends 1 residue before the CDR3 terminus; that terminus is restored from the germline J gene. The CDR3 has 15 residues. The V and J ends lost 0 bases and 0 bases respectively, with 6 bases between them. CDR1 and CDR2 from the germline V gene are KGHPV and FQNQEV (reference sequence).

This clone was counted between two and nine times. The genes are named according to mouse. The read terminates 1 residue ahead of where the CDR3 ends, so the germline J gene completes it. The chain is built from TRBV26 and TRBJ2-7; maybe TRBD1 (6 bases). CDR3 length equals 14 residues. V was cut by 1 base and J by 0 bases, with 7 bases left in between. Germline values: CDR1 KGHPV, CDR2 FQNQEV (reference sequence). CDR3 DNA, as far as it was read: TGTGCCAGCAGTCTGTGGGACAACTCCTATGAACAGTAC. The encoded protein is CASSLWDNSYEQY. The CDR3 in its entirety is CASSLWDNSYEQYF.

With regard to this clone: The germline and genes are mouse ones. The missing CDR3 end, 1 residue past where the read stops, is filled in from the germline J gene. The V call is TRBV26, the J call TRBJ1-6; perhaps TRBD1 as D (5 bases). TRBJ1-6 is assigned to the ORF class and has an uncertain function. The CDR3 length is 15 residues. Trimming removed 5 bases from V and 6 bases from J, with 14 bases in between. Germline loops: CDR1 KGHPV, CDR2 FQNQEV (reference sequence). The CDR3 sequence: CASSSSGFGNSPLYF. CDR3 DNA, as far as it was read: TGTGCCAGCAGTTCCTCAGGGTTCGGTAATTCGCCCCTCTAC.

A word on this clone: The germline and genes are mouse ones. With the read ending 1 residue before the CDR3 end, the germline J gene is used to fill in that end. The genes are TRBV13-1 and TRBJ2-7; no firm D call. Germline V lookup: CDR1 NSHNY, CDR2 SYGAGN. The V end was cut by 2 bases, the J end by 0 bases, with 6 bases between. The CDR3 runs 13 residues. The covered CDR3 bases are TGTGCCAGCAGTGACAGGAACTCCTATGAACAGTAC. Encoded protein: CASSDRNSYEQY. The whole CDR3 region reads CASSDRNSYEQYF.

In the case of this clone: Genes and germline are mouse. The sequenced fragment ends 1 residue before the CDR3 boundary, so the rest is inferred from the germline J gene. This chain joins TRBV17 and TRBJ2-1, with TRBD1 matching over 9 bases. The CDR3 totals 16 residues. The V segment lost 5 bases and the J segment 0 bases; nucleotides outside the gene matches: 5. Germline assignment: CDR1 MNHDT and CDR2 YYDKIL. The covered CDR3 bases are TGTGCTAGCAGTTCCGGGACAGGGAATAACTATGCTGAGCAGTTC. Its protein product is CASSSGTGNNYAEQF. The entire CDR3 protein is CASSSGTGNNYAEQFF.

The sample holds a few counts of this clone. Each gene name is a mouse one. The read ends 1 residue shy of where the CDR3 ends; the end is completed using the germline J gene. The chain employs TRBV3 and TRBJ1-1; 7 positions agree with TRBD1. The CDR3 covers 14 residues. V was clipped by 5 bases and J by 0 bases; unmatched bases: 3. Germline CDR1 and CDR2: SNHLY and FYNGKV (reference sequence). The part of the CDR3 DNA that was read is TGTGCCAGCAGCCCCGGGACAGCAAACACAGAAGTCTTC. It translates to CASSPGTANTEVF. The full CDR3 protein reads CASSPGTANTEVFF.

With respect to this clone: Genes and germline are mouse. The sequenced CDR3 bases are TGTGCCAGCAGTTCTGATCCAAACTCCGACTACACC. As protein: CASSSDPNSDYT. The entire CDR3 sequence reads CASSSDPNSDYTF. This sequence joins TRBV13-1 and TRBJ1-2; no clear D. The read halts 1 residue ahead of the CDR3 end, with the missing end drawn from the germline J gene. Germline-derived CDR1 and CDR2 are NSHNY and SYGAGN. CDR3 length: 13 residues. Trimming removed 4 bases from V and 0 bases from J, with 7 bases in between.

On this clone: The genes and germline here are from mouse. The read ends 1 residue before the CDR3 terminus; that terminus is restored from the germline J gene. The chain combines TRBV3 with TRBJ2-1; 9 positions agree with TRBD2. The germline CDR1 and CDR2 sequences are SNHLY and FYNGKV (reference sequence). V shed 5 bases and J 7 bases; nucleotides not matched to a gene: 6. The CDR3 spans 14 residues. Incomplete CDR3 DNA: TGTGCCAGCAGCACGACTGGGGGAGGAGCTGAGCAGTTC. Amino acid sequence: CASSTTGGGAEQF. The full-length CDR3 reads as CASSTTGGGAEQFF.

On this clone itself: Gene names are mouse gene names. CDR3 amino acids: CASSLQGAGSDYTF. The DNA read from the CDR3 is TGTGCCAGCTCTCTGCAGGGGGCTGGCTCCGACTACACC. V and J are TRBV12-2 and TRBJ1-2; TRBD1 matches 8 bases. The CDR3 is cut off 1 residue early in the read; its end comes from the germline J gene. CDR3 length: 14 residues. V was pared by 1 base and J by 4 bases, with 4 bases of the junction left unmatched. CDR1 and CDR2 (germline): SGHLS, HYDKME. Filled out from reference TRBV12-2 and TRBJ1-2, the complete variable domain reads NSGVVQSPRYIIKGKGERSILKCIPISGHLSVAWYQQTQGQELKFFIQHYDKMERDKGNLPSRFSVQQFDDYHSEMNMSALELEDSAVYFCASSLQGAGSDYTFGSGTRLLVI.

This clone is labeled as medium-sized. Gene names and germline match the mouse. The missing CDR3 end, 1 residue past where the read stops, is filled in from the germline J gene. V and J are TRBV26 and TRBJ2-1, with D unresolved. This CDR3 has 14 residues. V lost 3 bases, J lost 0 bases, and 6 bases lay in between. Germline assignment: CDR1 KGHPV and CDR2 FQNQEV (reference sequence). The CDR3 here is CASSLHNNYAEQFF. The covered CDR3 bases are TGTGCCAGCAGTCTTCACAATAACTATGCTGAGCAGTTC. Looking up the rest from reference TRBV26 and TRBJ2-1 gives the full variable domain: NSKVIQTPRYLVKGQGQKAKMRCIPEKGHPVVFWYQQNKNNEFKFLINFQNQEVLQQIDMTEKRFSAECPSNSPCSLEIQSSEAGDSALYLCASSLHNNYAEQFFGPGTRLTVL.

This clone was observed a handful of times. The gene names here belong to mouse. The read is 1 residue too short to cover the CDR3 end, so that end is filled in from the germline J gene. This same CDR3 is encoded by further DNA sequences in the sample. J is TRBJ2-1 and V is TRBV26, with 12 nucleotides matching TRBD2. The germline V gene has CDR1 KGHPV and CDR2 FQNQEV (reference sequence). With V trimmed by 4 bases and J by 7 bases, 5 bases remained unmatched. The CDR3 length is 15 residues. The chain's CDR3 is CASSRDWGGGAEQFF. The part of the CDR3 DNA that was read is TGTGCCAGCAGTCGTGACTGGGGGGGCGGGGCTGAGCAGTTC.

With respect to this clone: Gene names are the mouse ones. The sequence runs out 1 residue before the end of the CDR3; the remainder is reconstructed from the germline J gene. This chain links TRBV23 with TRBJ2-3; the DNA was not used to check the table's D call, TRBD1. The CDR3 sequence is 13 residues long. CDR1 is KGHTA and CDR2 is FQNQQP in the germline V gene. CDR3 DNA (partial): TGCTCCAGCAGTCCCGGACAGGGGGAAACGCTGTAT. Its protein is CSSSPGQGETLY. The complete CDR3 protein is CSSSPGQGETLYF.

A note on this clone: Gene names and germline refer to mouse. The CDR3 end falls 1 residue outside the read, so it is completed with the germline J gene. The chain couples TRBV26 to TRBJ2-5; 8 bases map to TRBD2. Germline values: CDR1 KGHPV, CDR2 FQNQEV (reference sequence). The CDR3 extends over 14 amino acids. V trimming: 3 bases; J trimming: 6 bases; junction bases outside the gene matches: 5. The CDR3 bases that were read are TGTGCCAGCAGTCTCGGGGGGGCGCGGGACACCCAGTAC. This translates into CASSLGGARDTQY. The full CDR3 sequence reads CASSLGGARDTQYF.

A few counts support this clone. Germline and genes: mouse. The CDR3 is cut off 1 residue early in the read; its end comes from the germline J gene. The gene calls are TRBV26 and TRBJ1-3; D might be TRBD1 (5 bases). Per germline, CDR1 KGHPV and CDR2 FQNQEV (reference sequence). The CDR3 runs to 12 residues. V lost 0 bases, J lost 9 bases, and 6 bases lay in between. CDR3 amino acids: CASSLSRGTLYF. Incomplete CDR3 DNA: TGTGCCAGCAGTCTGTCGAGGGGTACGCTCTAT.

To note about this clone: Mouse gene names and germline throughout. The read is 1 residue too short to cover the CDR3 end, so that end is filled in from the germline J gene. The chain employs TRBV3 and TRBJ1-1; TRBD1 agrees at 10 bases. CDR3 length: 15 residues. J was trimmed by 1 base and V by 5 bases; bases with no gene match: 4. From germline, CDR1 is SNHLY and CDR2 FYNGKV (reference sequence). CDR3 in amino acids: CASSPDRGRNTEVFF. Partial CDR3 DNA: TGTGCCAGCAGCCCCGACAGGGGGCGAAACACAGAAGTCTTC.